The 32 T cell receptor beta chains listed next were all sequenced from one sample in a study of T cells in Graves' hyperthyroidism and ophthalmopathy. Amplification targeted TCR beta CDR3 regions from RNA transcripts. The HTBI primer set drove a first-round RT-PCR of the TCR CDR3. TCRdb reanalysed the multiplex PCR reads using MiXCR and keeps one entry per CDR3 protein. The repertoire holds hundreds of thousands of distinct CDR3 sequences, with roughly 32% as singletons. Sequences were obtained from blood. These receptors all come from a woman aged 35 to 49 with Graves' hyperthyroidism.

Many counts were recorded for this clonotype. The chain couples TRBV10-3 to TRBJ2-7, with 8 positions matching TRBD2. The CDR3 loop spans 16 amino acids. Germline V lookup: CDR1 ENHRY, CDR2 SYGVKD. V gave up 0 bases and J gave up 7 bases; unmatched junction bases: 11. In DNA, the CDR3 is TGTGCCATCAGTGAGTCGTTAGCGGGGCCGCCTTTTGAGCAGTACTTC. Encoded protein: CAISESLAGPPFEQYF.

At least ten counts were recorded for this clonotype. The rearrangement links TRBV24-1 to TRBJ1-2; D unclear. Germline-derived CDR1 and CDR2 are KGHDR and SFDVKD. V lost 1 base to trimming and J lost 8 bases, with 16 bases between them. The length of the CDR3 is 15 residues. CDR3 in DNA: TGTGCCACCAGTGATTTAGGGCGGGTGTATAACGGCTACACCTTC. It translates to CATSDLGRVYNGYTF.

Concerning this clonotype itself: Being one base from a much bigger clone, this may be a read error. This CDR3 fails to terminate in the conserved phenylalanine or tryptophan, so it likely reflects a read error. The V call is TRBV7-2, the J call TRBJ1-1, with TRBD1 matching over 7 bases. J lost 2 bases, V lost 6 bases, and 9 bases had no gene match. CDR1 and CDR2 (germline): SGHTA, FQGNSA. This CDR3 spans 15 amino acids. This chain's CDR3 is CASSPSGTDNTEAFL. The CDR3 DNA follows: TGTGCCAGCAGTCCATCCGGGACAGACAACACTGAAGCTTTCCTT.

This clonotype showed up just a few times. Its ends do not fully match the called genes, so a read error is possible. The genes are TRBV10-2 and TRBJ1-1; TRBD1 matches 8 bases. The CDR3 spans 13 residues. CDR1 WSHSY and CDR2 SAAADI come from the germline V gene. The CDR3 loop reads CASSPGTGPEAFF. As DNA, the CDR3 is TGTGCCAGCAGTCCCGGGACAGGACCTGAAGCTTTCTTT.

The chain employs TRBV20-1 and TRBJ2-1; TRBD1 is a possible D gene (5 bases). The CDR3 length is 12 residues. V lost 5 bases and J 5 bases, leaving 10 bases between the germline ends. Germline V gives CDR1 DFQATT, CDR2 SNEGSKA (reference sequence). CDR3 sequence: CSALGANNEQFF. CDR3 nucleotide sequence: TGCAGTGCTCTTGGGGCCAACAATGAGCAGTTCTTC.

The chain recombines TRBV2 with TRBJ1-5; possibly TRBD1 for D (5 bases). V was shortened by 6 bases and J by 11 bases, with 17 bases between the two germline ends. This CDR3 spans 13 amino acids. The germline CDR1 and CDR2 sequences are SNHLY and FYNNEI. Here the CDR3 reads CASSQTSGGTQHF. As DNA, the CDR3 is TGTGCCAGCAGCCAAACATCGGGGGGGACCCAGCATTTT.

This clonotype was detected a few times. This chain joins TRBV5-8 and TRBJ1-2, with D hard to call. Trimming shortened V by 2 bases and J by 0 bases, and 11 bases separated the two germline ends. Germline V gene data show CDR1 as SGHTS and CDR2 as YDEGEE. CDR3 length equals 15 residues. The CDR3 loop is CASSLSTVANYGYTF. CDR3 bases: TGTGCCAGCAGCTTATCGACGGTTGCTAACTATGGCTACACCTTC. The full variable domain, in which reference TRBV5-8 and TRBJ1-2 provide the parts outside the CDR3, is EAGVTQSPTHLIKTRGQQATLRCSPISGHTSVYWYQQALGLGLQFLLWYDEGEERNRGNFPPRFSGRQFPNYSSELNVNALELEDSALYLCASSLSTVANYGYTFGSGTRLTVV.

This sequence joins TRBV12-3 or TRBV12-4 and TRBJ1-4; the match to TRBD1 covers 7 bases. The length of the CDR3 is 15 residues. The V and J ends lost 3 bases and 9 bases, in that order; junction bases with no gene match: 10. The CDR3 nucleotides read TGTGCCAGCAGTTTCAGACAGGGTCTCGGTCAAAAACTGTTTTTT. Translating it yields CASSFRQGLGQKLFF.

This clonotype was seen only a few times. V gene TRBV25-1 combines with J gene TRBJ1-2; 8 bases align to TRBD1. V shed 11 bases and J 3 bases; nucleotides not matched to a gene: 8. This CDR3 is 13 amino acids long. Germline CDR1 MGHDK, CDR2 SYGVNS. CDR3 residues: CAGGGQAYYGYTF. The CDR3 bases are TGTGCCGGAGGGGGACAGGCCTACTATGGCTACACCTTC.

The DNA for the CDR3 is TGTGCCAGTAGCCATCTAGCGGGGGGGCAAACCGGGGAGCTGTTTTTT. Its translation: CASSHLAGGQTGELFF. J is TRBJ2-2 and V is TRBV19; 12 bases map to TRBD2. The trim removed 6 bases at V and 5 bases at J, leaving 7 bases unmatched. The germline CDR1 and CDR2 sequences are LNHDA and SQIVND (reference sequence). The CDR3 runs 16 residues.

This clonotype was counted at least ten times. The chain employs TRBV7-2 and TRBJ1-6; D is perhaps TRBD1 (6 bases). Germline V lookup: CDR1 SGHTA, CDR2 FQGNSA. V was trimmed by 5 bases and J by 9 bases, leaving 11 bases between them. The CDR3 totals 13 residues. The CDR3 loop is CASSRAGVSPLHF. The CDR3 nucleotides are TGTGCCAGCAGCCGCGCAGGGGTTTCACCCCTCCACTTT.

With regard to this clonotype: A much bigger clone sits one base away, suggesting this may be a read error. The chain combines TRBV10-3 with TRBJ1-6; TRBD1 agrees at 9 bases. The CDR3 runs to 15 residues. Germline trimming cut 5 bases from V and 9 bases from J; bases unmatched to any gene: 8. CDR1 and CDR2 from the germline V gene are ENHRY and SYGVKD. The CDR3 loop reads CAISYRGQGSSPLHF. In nucleotides, the CDR3 is TGTGCCATCAGTTACAGGGGACAGGGAAGTTCACCCCTCCACTTT.

This clonotype was observed many times. The chain has TRBV29-1 and TRBJ2-7, with 7 bases lining up with TRBD2. V dropped 4 bases and J dropped 5; count of bases not matched to a gene: 8. Germline lookup yields CDR1 SQVTM and CDR2 ANQGSEA. The CDR3 totals 13 residues. The CDR3 here is CSVAGPREDEQYF. DNA for the CDR3: TGCAGCGTTGCCGGACCTCGGGAGGACGAGCAGTACTTC.

This clonotype has more than one count but fewer than ten. A read error is possible here, since a much larger clone lies one base away. The J gene is TRBJ1-2, the V gene TRBV7-3; 7 bases map to TRBD1. The CDR3 runs 14 residues. The germline V gene has CDR1 SGHTA and CDR2 FQGTGA. CDR3 nucleotide sequence: TGTGCCAGCAGTCCGGGACAGAGAAACTATAGCTACACCTTC. Protein: CASSPGQRNYSYTF.

A word on this clonotype: Being one base from a much bigger clone, this may be a read error. This sequence joins TRBV7-2 and TRBJ2-2, with D possibly called TRBD1 or TRBD2 (5 bases each). Trimming shortened V by 5 bases and J by 4 bases, and 20 bases separated the two germline ends. The CDR3 length is 17 residues. Germline V lookup: CDR1 SGHTA, CDR2 FQGNSA. CDR3 DNA: TGTGCCAGCAGCCTACTCCCCGGGGCTAGCCTCACCGGGGAGCTGTTTTTT. Protein: CASSLLPGASLTGELFF.

Worth noting for this clonotype: A much bigger clone sits one base away, suggesting this may be a read error. The CDR3 sequence: CASNFDSEAFF. CDR3 nucleotides: TGTGCCAGCAACTTCGACAGTGAAGCTTTCTTT. The V gene is TRBV7-9, the J gene TRBJ1-1, with D perhaps TRBD1 (5 bases). V lost 7 bases and J lost 7, with 10 bases in between. The CDR3 spans 11 residues. Germline V CDR1 and CDR2: SEHNR, FQNEAQ (reference sequence).

The chain joins TRBV15 to TRBJ1-2; possibly TRBD1 for D (6 bases). This CDR3 is built from 15 residues. Germline V gene lookup returns CDR1 LNHNV and CDR2 YYDKDF (reference sequence). Deletions cut 3 bases from V and 4 bases from J, with 15 bases between. CDR3 nucleotides: TGTGCCACCAGCAGCTCCGGACAGCCGCTCTATGGCTACACCTTC. Translating it yields CATSSSGQPLYGYTF.

This clonotype has at least ten counts. This chain uses TRBV19 with TRBJ1-5, with 9 bases identical to TRBD1. There are 16 residues in the CDR3. Germline V CDR1 and CDR2: LNHDA, SQIVND (reference sequence). V shed 7 bases, J shed 4 bases, and the junction held 11 bases outside the gene matches. The DNA for the CDR3 is TGTGCCAGTAATCCTTTGGACAGGGGCTTAAATCAGCCCCAGCATTTT. This encodes CASNPLDRGLNQPQHF.

The V gene is TRBV25-1, the J gene TRBJ2-7; 7 bases line up with TRBD1. CDR3 length equals 14 residues. The V gene's germline CDR1 is MGHDK and CDR2 SYGVNS. Germline trimming cut 5 bases from V and 3 bases from J; bases unmatched to any gene: 7. The CDR3 is CASSPVGQFYEQYF. CDR3 coding DNA: TGTGCCAGCAGTCCAGTGGGACAGTTCTACGAGCAGTACTTC.

On this clonotype: The final CDR3 position lacks the conserved phenylalanine or tryptophan, pointing to a likely read error. The DNA is left out, because the CDR3 cannot be placed on it with certainty; the CDR3 is given as TCRdb lists it. The chain uses TRBV7-3 and TRBJ1-6. Including both end residues, the CDR3 is 8 amino acids long. CDR1 and CDR2 from the germline V gene are SGHTA and FQGTGA. The CDR3 sequence is CASSLNGP.

The chain recombines TRBV9 with TRBJ1-3, with TRBD1 as a possible D gene (6 bases). Trimming took off 0 bases at V and 2 bases at J, with 15 bases between the two ends. Per the germline V gene, CDR1 is SGDLS and CDR2 is YYNGEE. CDR3 length equals 17 residues. The DNA of the CDR3 is TGTGCCAGCAGCGTAGAGGGGACGGGGGGGCCTGGAAACACCATATATTTT. Residues: CASSVEGTGGPGNTIYF. The whole variable domain, filled in from reference TRBV9 and TRBJ1-3, reads DSGVTQTPKHLITATGQRVTLRCSPRSGDLSVYWYQQSLDQGLQFLIQYYNGEERAKGNILERFSAQQFPDLHSELNLSSLELGDSALYFCASSVEGTGGPGNTIYFGEGSWLTVV.

This clonotype showed up just once. CDR3 loop: CASSAQGFGQPQHF. The CDR3 coding sequence is TGTGCCAGCAGTGCCCAGGGGTTCGGTCAGCCCCAGCATTTT. V usage is TRBV5-8 and J usage is TRBJ1-5, with D possibly being TRBD1 (6 bases). The V and J ends lost 5 bases and 6 bases respectively, with 15 bases between them. This CDR3 is 14 amino acids long. In germline, CDR1 is SGHTS, CDR2 YDEGEE.

In this sample, this clonotype turned up many times. This rearrangement joins TRBV7-2 to TRBJ1-1; 7 bases are a match to TRBD1. Germline trimming cut 2 bases from V and 1 base from J; bases unmatched to any gene: 4. This CDR3 has 15 amino acids. Germline CDR1 and CDR2: SGHTA and FQGNSA. This chain's CDR3 is CASSLIAGGNTEAFF. CDR3 coding DNA: TGTGCCAGCAGCTTAATTGCAGGGGGGAACACTGAAGCTTTCTTT.

The rearrangement uses TRBV14 and TRBJ2-7; a possible D gene is TRBD1 (5 bases). The germline gives CDR1 SGHDN, CDR2 FVKESK. V was shortened by 1 base and J by 2 bases, with 12 bases between the two germline ends. The CDR3 is made up of 15 amino acids. The CDR3 coding sequence is TGTGCCAGCAGCCAAGCCCAGGGTCTCACCTACGAGCAGTACTTC. Amino acids: CASSQAQGLTYEQYF.

This clonotype has more than one count but fewer than ten. The chain joins TRBV6-2 or TRBV6-3 to TRBJ2-7; D not resolved. The germline V gene has CDR1 MNHEY and CDR2 SVGEGT. The CDR3 extends over 15 amino acids. V was trimmed by 0 bases and J by 0 bases, leaving 9 bases between them. In DNA, the CDR3 is TGTGCCAGCAGTTACTCAGCGCAACCCTCCTACGAGCAGTACTTC. Its translation is CASSYSAQPSYEQYF.

The chain employs TRBV12-5 and TRBJ1-1, with D perhaps matching TRBD1 (5 bases). The CDR3 covers 14 residues. Germline V gene lookup returns CDR1 LGHNT and CDR2 FRNRAP. V lost 2 bases and J lost 4, with 11 bases in between. The CDR3 is CASGLRGGSTEAFF. As DNA, the CDR3 is TGTGCTAGTGGTTTGAGGGGCGGCTCCACTGAAGCTTTCTTT.

This chain joins TRBV7-2 and TRBJ2-3; 11 nucleotides match TRBD1. Germline values: CDR1 SGHTA, CDR2 FQGNSA. The CDR3 totals 14 residues. The V and J ends lost 5 bases and 6 bases, in that order; junction bases with no gene match: 4. The CDR3, as DNA: TGTGCCAGCAGCAGGACAGGGGGCTGGGATACGCAGTATTTT. This translates into CASSRTGGWDTQYF.

The chain carries TRBV29-1 and TRBJ2-7, with D possibly TRBD1 on 6 matching bases. Germline CDR1 is SQVTM and CDR2 is ANQGSEA. Trimming pared 6 bases from V and 3 bases from J, leaving 12 bases between. There are 12 residues in the CDR3. The CDR3 sequence is CSVADRNYEQYF. In DNA, the CDR3 is TGCAGCGTCGCCGACAGGAACTACGAGCAGTACTTC.

This clonotype appeared many times. This sequence joins TRBV15 and TRBJ1-5; D is ambiguous. Trimming took 5 bases from V and 4 from J, leaving 12 bases between them. From germline, CDR1 is LNHNV and CDR2 YYDKDF (reference sequence). The CDR3 loop spans 14 amino acids. The CDR3 region is CATSPERSNQPQHF. The DNA for the CDR3 is TGTGCCACCAGCCCCGAAAGAAGTAATCAGCCCCAGCATTTT.

This clonotype has at least ten counts. V gene TRBV19 combines with J gene TRBJ1-1; D is undetermined. The CDR3 is 14 residues long. V lost 3 bases and J 6 bases, leaving 14 bases between the germline ends. Germline CDR1 reads LNHDA; CDR2 reads SQIVND (reference sequence). The CDR3 is CASSMQWAEAEAFF. Here the CDR3 DNA reads TGTGCCAGTAGTATGCAGTGGGCTGAGGCTGAAGCTTTCTTT.

With regard to this clonotype: One end of the junction does not line up with germline, which may come from a read error. This sequence joins TRBV10-3 and TRBJ1-6; tentatively, D is TRBD1 (5 bases). This CDR3 contains 17 residues. In germline, CDR1 is ENHRY, CDR2 SYGVKD. The chain's CDR3 is CASSFDGSGRRNSPLHF. The CDR3 region has the DNA TGTGCCAGCAGTTTCGATGGGTCAGGGCGGCGGAATTCACCCCTCCACTTT.

This clonotype has only a few counts. The gene calls are TRBV12-3 or TRBV12-4 and TRBJ2-7; a weak D match, TRBD2 (5 bases). The CDR3 runs to 14 residues. V lost 8 bases and J lost 0, with 14 bases in between. This chain's CDR3 is CASAPDLSSYEQYF. CDR3 DNA: TGTGCCAGCGCCCCGGACTTAAGCTCCTACGAGCAGTACTTC.